This record looks at one TCR beta chain sequence and its context. The data originate from a study of blood T cell repertoires in COVID-19. Sequencing used immunoSEQ multiplex PCR; TCRdb keeps in-frame clones, though not all of them. The top ten clones hold roughly 5.3% of a sample with roughly 49,000 clones, 75% to 90% of them seen once. Per the germline V gene, CDR1 is SNHLY and CDR2 is FYNNEI. This CDR3 spans 11 amino acids. V gave up 5 bases and J gave up 4 bases, with 3 bases separating them. The sequenced sample consisted of peripheral blood. The source of this sequence is a man in his sixties with active COVID-19. This rearrangement joins TRBV2 to TRBJ2-1; D is uncertain. In DNA form, the CDR3 reads TGTGCCAGCAGTACTTACAATGAGCAGTTCTTC. This codes for CASSTYNEQFF.